These 25 T cell receptor beta chains came from one sample sequenced in a study of CD8+ T cells in alopecia areata. Reverse transcribed after extraction, RNA yielded cDNA as the sequencing template. Sequencing used immunoSEQ multiplex PCR; TCRdb keeps in-frame clones, though not all of them. Of about 200,000 clones listed, 57% are singletons. This sample comprised CD4+ T cells sorted from blood, obtained at week 0. These receptors were obtained from a human donor with alopecia areata.

The chain has TRBV11-2 and TRBJ1-1; possibly TRBD1 for D (6 bases). V was trimmed by 6 bases and J by 1 base, leaving 12 bases between them. The CDR3 runs to 14 residues. Germline CDR1 is SGHAT and CDR2 is FQNNGV. The CDR3 spells CASRPTGTNTEAFF. Written as DNA, the CDR3 is TGTGCCAGCAGACCCACAGGGACGAACACTGAAGCTTTCTTT.

At least ten counts were recorded for this clone. CDR3 protein: CAISESVVQYF. In DNA, the CDR3 is TGTGCCATCAGTGAGTCCGTGGTGCAGTACTTC. The chain is built from TRBV10-3 and TRBJ2-7, with D unclear. This CDR3 region has 11 residues. Trimming removed 0 bases at V and 9 bases at J, with 6 bases between. Germline CDR1 ENHRY, CDR2 SYGVKD.

The CDR3 sequence: CASSRPGTSGSTDTQYF. The CDR3 DNA is TGTGCCAGCAGTCGCCCCGGGACTAGCGGAAGCACAGATACGCAGTATTTT. The chain couples TRBV5-4 to TRBJ2-3; 11 bases fit TRBD2. V was clipped by 5 bases and J by 0 bases; unmatched bases: 8. The CDR3 length is 17 residues. The germline V gene encodes CDR1 SGHNT and CDR2 YYREEE (reference sequence).

V is TRBV11-2 and J is TRBJ1-6; TRBD1 might be the D (5 bases). The CDR3 totals 16 residues. V shed 4 bases and J shed 7 bases, with 17 bases lying between them. Germline V gene data show CDR1 as SGHAT and CDR2 as FQNNGV. In DNA form, the CDR3 reads TGTGCCAGCAGCTCCTCGGGTAGGGGAAGGAATTCACCCCTCCACTTT. This translates into CASSSSGRGRNSPLHF.

The chain has TRBV9 and TRBJ1-6, with a possible D match to TRBD1 (6 bases). The CDR3 covers 19 residues. With 5 bases removed from V and 0 bases from J, the gap between germline ends came to 21 bases. CDR1 and CDR2 from the germline V gene are SGDLS and YYNGEE. The CDR3, as DNA: TGTGCCAGCAGTCGAACTCCCGGGGGCTCGAGCTCCTATAATTCACCCCTCCACTTT. Its protein is CASSRTPGGSSSYNSPLHF.

This rearrangement joins TRBV7-2 to TRBJ1-2; no definite D call. CDR1 SGHTA and CDR2 FQGNSA come from the germline V gene. CDR3 length: 14 amino acids. V dropped 0 bases and J dropped 0 bases, with 5 bases sitting between them. CDR3 coding DNA: TGTGCCAGCAGCTTAGCTAGGGCTAACTATGGCTACACCTTC. Amino acids: CASSLARANYGYTF.

This clone appeared once. This chain links TRBV7-9 with TRBJ1-6; D gene ambiguous. Trimming stripped 1 base from V and 7 bases from J, with 11 bases between. The CDR3 sequence is 15 residues long. Germline V gives CDR1 SEHNR, CDR2 FQNEAQ (reference sequence). CDR3 region: CASSLDRGRNSPLHF. The CDR3 DNA is TGTGCCAGCAGCTTAGACCGGGGAAGGAATTCACCCCTCCACTTT.

This clone was detected a few times. V and J are TRBV29-1 and TRBJ2-3; no definite D call. The CDR3 is 12 residues long. V was pared by 4 bases and J by 3 bases, with 8 bases between. Germline lookup yields CDR1 SQVTM and CDR2 ANQGSEA. CDR3 region: CSVVLETDTQYF. CDR3 nucleotides: TGCAGCGTTGTCCTAGAGACAGATACGCAGTATTTT.

This clone appeared many times. The rearrangement uses TRBV18 and TRBJ2-1; 11 bases agree with TRBD2. The length of the CDR3 is 18 residues. J was trimmed by 9 bases and V by 3 bases; bases with no gene match: 16. CDR1 is KGHSH, CDR2 LQKENI, per germline. The CDR3 DNA reads as TGTGCCAGCTCACCTCCATCTCTAGCGGGGGGCCAGCCGCGTGAGCAGTTCTTC. Translated, it gives CASSPPSLAGGQPREQFF.

The chain joins TRBV29-1 to TRBJ1-1; 9 bases are a match to TRBD1. The J segment lost 5 bases and the V segment lost 4 bases, leaving 8 bases of the junction unmatched. CDR1 SQVTM and CDR2 ANQGSEA come from the germline V gene. The CDR3 sequence is 14 residues long. CDR3: CSVAPGQGTTEAFF. CDR3 coding DNA: TGCAGCGTTGCCCCGGGACAGGGTACGACTGAAGCTTTCTTT. Using reference TRBV29-1 and TRBJ1-1 for the parts outside the CDR3, the full variable domain is SAVISQKPSRDICQRGTSLTIQCQVDSQVTMMFWYRQQPGQSLTLIATANQGSEATYESGFVIDKFPISRPNLTFSTLTVSNMSPEDSSIYLCSVAPGQGTTEAFFGQGTRLTVV.

Only a few counts were recorded for this clone. The chain carries TRBV19 and TRBJ2-1, with 9 bases matching TRBD2. Germline CDR1 is LNHDA and CDR2 is SQIVND (reference sequence). CDR3 length: 13 residues. Trimming cost V 4 bases and J 15 bases; bases outside gene matches: 10. This CDR3 is CASSTPGTSIRFF. CDR3 bases: TGTGCCAGTAGTACCCCGGGGACTAGCATTAGGTTCTTC.

The chain combines TRBV6-5 with TRBJ2-1; D is possibly TRBD1 (6 bases). CDR3 length equals 15 residues. Germline assignment: CDR1 MNHEY and CDR2 SVGAGI. The V end was cut by 2 bases, the J end by 5 bases, with 13 bases between. DNA for the CDR3: TGTGCCAGCAGTTACATGGACAGAACCCACAATGAGCAGTTCTTC. Residues: CASSYMDRTHNEQFF.

The genes are TRBV4-1 and TRBJ2-1, with 8 nucleotides matching TRBD1. Germline loops: CDR1 MGHRA, CDR2 YSYEKL. CDR3 length: 15 residues. The V gene end was trimmed by 3 bases and the J gene end by 7 bases; junction bases not matched to a gene: 8. The CDR3 loop reads CASSHLRTGRNEQFF. The CDR3 DNA reads as TGCGCCAGCAGCCATCTAAGGACAGGGCGGAATGAGCAGTTCTTC.

This clone was counted between two and nine times. This rearrangement joins TRBV6-5 to TRBJ2-3; possibly TRBD1 or TRBD2 for D (5 bases each). The germline V gene has CDR1 MNHEY and CDR2 SVGAGI. The CDR3 is 16 amino acids. V was clipped by 3 bases and J by 4 bases, with 17 bases between them. The DNA of the CDR3 is TGTGCCAGCAGTTATTCCGGGACCCCTAGAGCAGATACGCAGTATTTT. Amino acids: CASSYSGTPRADTQYF.

A few counts support this clone. DNA for the CDR3: TGTGCCAGCAGTTATGATGACACCGGGGGTGGCTACACCTTC. It codes for CASSYDDTGGGYTF. This chain links TRBV6-5 with TRBJ1-2; D perhaps matches TRBD1 (5 bases). CDR1 is MNHEY and CDR2 is SVGAGI in the germline V gene. The CDR3 totals 14 residues. Trimming took off 3 bases at V and 7 bases at J, with 15 bases between the two ends.

The J gene is TRBJ1-5, the V gene TRBV2, with 9 positions matching TRBD1. The CDR3 length is 14 residues. From germline, CDR1 is SNHLY and CDR2 FYNNEI. Germline trimming cut 6 bases from V and 3 bases from J; bases unmatched to any gene: 3. The CDR3 reads CASRRTGVNQPQHF. Written as DNA, the CDR3 is TGTGCCAGCAGGCGGACAGGGGTCAATCAGCCCCAGCATTTT.

The CDR3 nucleotides are TGTGCCAGCAGCCAGGGGAATACTAACTATGGCTACACCTTC. Amino acid sequence: CASSQGNTNYGYTF. This chain links TRBV7-9 with TRBJ1-2; possibly TRBD1 for D (6 bases). V lost 5 bases, J lost 0 bases, and 10 bases lay in between. CDR1 is SEHNR, CDR2 FQNEAQ, per germline (reference sequence). The CDR3 consists of 14 residues.

V is TRBV10-3 and J is TRBJ2-7; D remains ambiguous. The CDR3 has 13 amino acids. V was clipped by 6 bases and J by 2 bases, with 11 bases between them. Germline V gene data show CDR1 as ENHRY and CDR2 as SYGVKD. The CDR3, as DNA: TGTGCCATCAGGAAACCAGGACCCTACGAGCAGTACTTC. It codes for CAIRKPGPYEQYF.

The CDR3 sequence: CAWSGGHYGYTF. CDR3 DNA sequence: TGTGCCTGGAGTGGGGGTCACTATGGCTACACCTTC. The gene calls are TRBV30 and TRBJ1-2, with D unresolved. The germline V and J ends were trimmed by 1 base and 3 bases, with 6 bases remaining between them. The CDR3 consists of 12 residues. Germline V CDR1 and CDR2: GTSNPN, SVGIG (reference sequence).

This chain uses TRBV2 with TRBJ1-6, with 7 positions matching TRBD1. The V and J ends lost 1 base and 6 bases, in that order; junction bases with no gene match: 3. Looked up from germline, CDR1 is SNHLY and CDR2 is FYNNEI. This CDR3 region has 15 residues. The CDR3 sequence is CASSEGAGGNSPLHF. CDR3 bases: TGTGCCAGCAGTGAAGGAGCAGGGGGTAATTCACCCCTCCACTTT. The complete variable domain, with remaining parts taken from reference TRBV2 and TRBJ1-6, reads EPEVTQTPSHQVTQMGQEVILRCVPISNHLYFYWYRQILGQKVEFLVSFYNNEISEKSEIFDDQFSVERPDGSNFTLKIRSTKLEDSAMYFCASSEGAGGNSPLHFGNGTRLTVT.

This clone was seen a few times. The chain links TRBV29-1 to TRBJ2-7; 7 nucleotides match TRBD2. There are 11 residues in the CDR3. The germline CDR1 and CDR2 sequences are SQVTM and ANQGSEA. CDR3 loop: CNAGDDYEQYF. The CDR3, as DNA: TGCAATGCGGGGGACGACTACGAGCAGTACTTC.

In this sample, this clone turned up a few times. The gene calls are TRBV30 and TRBJ2-1, with unresolved D. CDR1 is GTSNPN and CDR2 is SVGIG in the germline V gene (reference sequence). Trimming took off 1 base at V and 0 bases at J, with 7 bases between the two ends. The CDR3 covers 14 residues. CDR3 coding DNA: TGTGCCTGGAGTGAGGGCTCCTCCTACAATGAGCAGTTCTTC. This sequence encodes CAWSEGSSYNEQFF.

This clone was seen a handful of times. The V and J genes are TRBV7-9 and TRBJ2-5; D not certain. The CDR3 is made up of 14 amino acids. The V gene's germline CDR1 is SEHNR and CDR2 FQNEAQ (reference sequence). With 0 bases removed from V and 2 bases from J, the gap between germline ends came to 7 bases. For the CDR3, the DNA is TGTGCCAGCAGCTTAGCACCAGTTCAAGAGACCCAGTACTTC. Protein sequence: CASSLAPVQETQYF.

In DNA, the CDR3 is TGTGCCAGTAGTACCTACCAACCGGGACCCTTCTATGGCTACACCTTC. Amino acids: CASSTYQPGPFYGYTF. The V and J genes are TRBV19 and TRBJ1-2, with D possibly matching TRBD1 (5 bases). CDR1 and CDR2 (germline): LNHDA, SQIVND (reference sequence). The germline V and J ends were trimmed by 4 bases and 4 bases, with 19 bases remaining between them. This CDR3 is built from 16 residues. The entire variable domain, with the rest obtained from reference TRBV19 and TRBJ1-2, is as follows: DGGITQSPKYLFRKEGQNVTLSCEQNLNHDAMYWYRQDPGQGLRLIYYSQIVNDFQKGDIAEGYSVSREKKESFPLTVTSAQKNPTAFYLCASSTYQPGPFYGYTFGSGTRLTVV.

This clone was detected only a few times. The chain carries TRBV7-3 and TRBJ1-1; 7 bases are shared with TRBD1. The CDR3 length is 13 residues. Germline-derived CDR1 and CDR2 are SGHTA and FQGTGA. Trimming at V came to 5 bases and at J to 5 bases, leaving 5 bases not matched to a gene. CDR3 sequence reads: CASSIDRDTEAFF. CDR3 nucleotides: TGTGCCAGCAGCATCGACAGGGATACTGAAGCTTTCTTT. Looking up the rest from reference TRBV7-3 and TRBJ1-1 gives the full variable domain: GAGVSQTPSNKVTEKGKYVELRCDPISGHTALYWYRQSLGQGPEFLIYFQGTGAADDSGLPNDRFFAVRPEGSVSTLKIQRTERGDSAVYLCASSIDRDTEAFFGQGTRLTVV.